This section outlines one TCR beta chain sequence together with its context. What it binds is not known. Three rounds of nested PCR, following a modified ARM-PCR protocol, produced the TCRbeta library. TCRdb used MiXCR to reprocess the multiplex PCR reads, holding one entry per CDR3 protein. The table lists more than 120,000 distinct CDR3 sequences, around 67% of them singletons, with about 20% in the top ten. The sample originates from a study of tumor and adjacent non-tumor tissue in lung cancer. RNA was extracted from bulk tissue without any cell sorting. Chemotherapy-naive patients with new lung cancer underwent thoracic surgery in China, August–late 2014. CDR3 length: 14 amino acids. Germline V lookup: CDR1 SGHNT, CDR2 YENEEA. Losses at the gene ends were 6 bases for V and 12 bases for J; bases not matched to a gene: 9. Study-wide points: Normal lung showed higher cumulative top 100 clone frequency than tumor.

Sequenced: lung tumor tissue. The receptor's source is a man aged 55 to 70 with small cell lung cancer. The chain carries TRBV11-3 and TRBJ2-3; TRBD2 matches at 13 bases. CDR3 nucleotides: TGTGCCAGCAGTCGGGGACTAGCGGGGTTTACACAGTATTTT. It codes for CASSRGLAGFTQYF.